This paragraph reports one TCR beta chain. This clonotype came up a few times. Its antigen is still unknown. No clone much larger than this one lies a single base away; base qualities are absent. The library was built by means of RT-PCR. TCRdb shows the sequencer as Illumina HiSeq 2500. Clones were called with MiXCR by TCRdb after fastp trimmed the public reads at Q25, and only in-frame beta chains were retained. Under each unique CDR3 protein, matching rows form one entry showing the most common genes and DNA. Within this sample are about 780,000 distinct CDR3 sequences, with less than 20% of them counted one time only. The ten largest clonotypes hold roughly a tenth of the sample. This record comes from a study of response to subunit inactivated influenza vaccine listed by TCRdb under 2018. Looking at the study overall: The study used deep quantitative T cell receptor repertoire profiling to track responses to a trivalent subunit inactivated influenza vaccine.

V sheds 4 bases and J sheds 2 bases, leaving 20 bases between their ends. According to the germline V gene, CDR1 reads SGHRS and CDR2 reads YFSETQ. Its CDR3 holds 17 amino acids, cysteine through phenylalanine. Here the CDR3 DNA is all that survives: 51 bases in frame from base 1. Broad study findings and their caveats: The authors suggested that each seasonal influenza vaccination may recruit only a limited number of new T cells.

This sequence was found in a man between 50 and 59 years old who received an inactivated influenza vaccine. Donor details come from another sample of the same person, matched by shared clones. Sequences were derived from PBMCs from blood, sampled approximately 5 days after vaccination. This sequence uses TRBV5-1 and TRBJ2-3; TRBD2 is possibly the D segment (7 matching bases). The nucleotide sequence is TGCGCCAGCAGCCTGATGGGGGGGGACACTAACACAGATACGCAGTATTTT. This sequence encodes CASSLMGGDTNTDTQYF.